This TCR beta chain was observed in a study of T cell changes during pregnancy in multiple sclerosis. Clones were sequenced by immunoSEQ multiplex PCR, and TCRdb holds only the in-frame ones, with some missing. Among about 60,000 clones, about nine tenths were seen once, and the ten largest hold around 2.1%. The germline CDR1 and CDR2 sequences are LNHNV and YYDKDF (reference sequence). The CDR3 consists of 13 residues. Trimming pared 5 bases from V and 4 bases from J, leaving 10 bases between. This sequence originates from a female donor in good health, enrolled as a control in a pregnancy study. Sequencing used peripheral blood, obtained in the second trimester of pregnancy. The chain has TRBV15 and TRBJ2-3; D gene uncertain. In DNA form, the CDR3 reads TGTGCCACCAGCTACCGGGTCGCAGATACGCAGTATTTT. This translates into CATSYRVADTQYF. Using reference TRBV15 and TRBJ2-3 for the parts outside the CDR3, the full variable domain is DAMVIQNPRYQVTQFGKPVTLSCSQTLNHNVMYWYQQKSSQAPKLLFHYYDKDFNNEADTPDNFQSRRPNTSFCFLDIRSPGLGDTAMYLCATSYRVADTQYFGPGTRLTVL.